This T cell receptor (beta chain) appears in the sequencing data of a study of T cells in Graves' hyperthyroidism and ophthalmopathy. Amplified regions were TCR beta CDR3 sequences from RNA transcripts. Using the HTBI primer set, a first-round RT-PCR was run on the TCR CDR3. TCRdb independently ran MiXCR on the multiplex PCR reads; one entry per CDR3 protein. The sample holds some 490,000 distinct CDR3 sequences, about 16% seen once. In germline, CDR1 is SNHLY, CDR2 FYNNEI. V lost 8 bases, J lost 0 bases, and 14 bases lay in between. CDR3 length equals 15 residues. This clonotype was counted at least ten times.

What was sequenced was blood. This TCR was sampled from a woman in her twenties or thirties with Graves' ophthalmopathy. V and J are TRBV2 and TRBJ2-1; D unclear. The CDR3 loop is CASAPRASSYNEQFF. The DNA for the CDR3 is TGTGCCAGCGCGCCCCGGGCGAGCTCCTACAATGAGCAGTTCTTC. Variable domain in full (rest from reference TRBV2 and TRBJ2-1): EPEVTQTPSHQVTQMGQEVILRCVPISNHLYFYWYRQILGQKVEFLVSFYNNEISEKSEIFDDQFSVERPDGSNFTLKIRSTKLEDSAMYFCASAPRASSYNEQFFGPGTRLTVL.